This TCR beta chain was recorded in a study of STAT3 mutations in large granular lymphocyte leukemia. The study, taken as a whole, reports: In T-cell large granular lymphocyte leukemia, about half of patients showed multiple immunodominant subclonotypes. In about 35% of the 18 patients, new TCR clonotypes emerged after therapy. No sample exists from the first appearance of each clone. Variable sampling intervals and differing treatment regimens complicated linking therapy response to TCR clonal burden changes.

The V gene lost 3 bases and the J gene lost 0 bases, with 10 bases spanning the gap. The CDR3 is 15 residues long. From germline, CDR1 is SGHRS and CDR2 YFSETQ. Profiling relied on immunoSEQ multiplex PCR, and the TCRdb table lists in-frame clones only, not all of them. The data show about 40,000 clones, roughly 84% seen once. With respect to this clone: Its antigen is still unknown.

The sample taken for sequencing was PBMCs. The chain recombines TRBV5-1 with TRBJ2-1; D gene unclear. This sequence originates from a human donor with T large granular lymphocyte leukemia. Some clones in this sample may be carry-over from other donors' samples. The CDR3 loop reads CASSSEDSSYNEQFF. As DNA, the CDR3 is TGCGCCAGCAGCTCAGAGGATAGCTCCTACAATGAGCAGTTCTTC.